The TCR beta chain described here comes from a study of neurological immune-mediated disorders. One entry per CDR3 protein results from TCRdb running MiXCR on the 5' RACE reads. This table has around 40,000 distinct CDR3 sequences, 7% to 8.5% appearing once. Trimming shortened V by 0 bases and J by 7 bases, and 7 bases separated the two germline ends. Germline-derived CDR1 and CDR2 are LGHNA and YSLEER. CDR3 length equals 13 residues. The rearrangement links TRBV4-3 to TRBJ2-1, with unresolved D. Material: CD4+ T cells from blood. The TCR comes from a man in his fifties or sixties in good health. The CDR3 sequence: CASSQDGDNEQFF. In nucleotides, the CDR3 is TGCGCCAGCAGCCAAGACGGAGATAATGAGCAGTTCTTC.